Shown below are 20 T cell receptor beta chains from a single sample sequenced in a study of blood T cell repertoires in COVID-19. Only in-frame clones appear in the TCRdb table, and some are missing; sequencing was by immunoSEQ multiplex PCR. The data show 200,000 to 250,000 clones, with 82% seen just once and 3% to 4% held by the top ten. Sequencing was performed on PBMCs or T cells enriched from blood (not recorded which). These receptors were collected from a woman between 55 and 75 years old who had recovered from COVID-19.

V gene TRBV7-2 combines with J gene TRBJ2-7; TRBD2 aligns across 9 bases. Germline V gene sequence: CDR1 SGHTA, CDR2 FQGNSA. V shed 5 bases, J shed 6 bases, and the junction held 14 bases outside the gene matches. The CDR3 length is 16 residues. DNA for the CDR3: TGTGCCAGCAGCCTTATTCCCGGGACTAGCACCAGCGAGCAGTACTTC. Its protein product is CASSLIPGTSTSEQYF.

The genes are TRBV6-5 and TRBJ1-2; D unresolved. The CDR3 contains 13 residues. Trimming cost V 8 bases and J 1 base, with 11 bases left between them. Germline V gene sequence: CDR1 MNHEY, CDR2 SVGAGI. CDR3 amino acids: CASGDSFNYGYTF. DNA of the CDR3: TGTGCCAGCGGAGATTCGTTTAACTATGGCTACACCTTC.

The chain uses TRBV7-9 and TRBJ2-7, with 7 bases lining up with TRBD2. The ends lost 2 bases at V and 5 bases at J; junction bases unmatched: 6. Germline CDR1 reads SEHNR; CDR2 reads FQNEAQ (reference sequence). The CDR3 length is 14 residues. The CDR3 is CASSLLAGVDEQYF. CDR3 DNA: TGTGCCAGCAGCTTACTCGCGGGAGTTGACGAGCAGTACTTC.

This clone occurred once. This sequence joins TRBV18 and TRBJ2-7, with 7 bases matching TRBD1. The CDR3 totals 14 residues. The ends lost 3 bases at V and 5 bases at J; junction bases unmatched: 7. Per the germline V gene, CDR1 is KGHSH and CDR2 is LQKENI. CDR3 protein: CASSPGTAEDEQYF. The CDR3 DNA is TGTGCCAGCTCACCGGGGACAGCGGAAGACGAGCAGTACTTC. Full variable domain (rest looked up from reference TRBV18 and TRBJ2-7): NAGVMQNPRHLVRRRGQEARLRCSPMKGHSHVYWYRQLPEEGLKFMVYLQKENIIDESGMPKERFSAEFPKEGPSILRIQQVVRGDSAAYFCASSPGTAEDEQYFGPGTRLTVT.

The chain links TRBV27 to TRBJ1-1; 10 bases are shared with TRBD1. From germline, CDR1 is MNHEY and CDR2 SMNVEV (reference sequence). With 7 bases clipped from V and 2 bases from J, the junction kept 7 bases outside the gene matches. The CDR3 covers 15 residues. The CDR3 DNA sequence: TGTGCCAGCACTTCAGGGACAGGGGTTAACACTGAAGCTTTCTTT. Protein product: CASTSGTGVNTEAFF.

This rearrangement joins TRBV18 to TRBJ2-5; tentatively, D is TRBD2 (5 bases). Trimming took off 1 base at V and 5 bases at J, with 14 bases between the two ends. Germline CDR1 is KGHSH and CDR2 is LQKENI. The CDR3 is 15 amino acids. CDR3 region: CASSPRTGSGETQYF. CDR3 nucleotides: TGTGCCAGCTCACCACGGACGGGATCTGGGGAGACCCAGTACTTC.

The V gene is TRBV7-8, the J gene TRBJ1-2; D is ambiguous. Germline loops: CDR1 SGHVS, CDR2 FQNEAQ. The CDR3 totals 14 residues. V was pared by 5 bases and J by 2 bases, with 12 bases between. CDR3 protein: CASSLVGNNYGYTF. CDR3 nucleotides: TGTGCCAGCAGCCTCGTCGGGAACAACTATGGCTACACCTTC. Variable domain in full (rest from reference TRBV7-8 and TRBJ1-2): GAGVSQSPRYKVAKRGQDVALRCDPISGHVSLFWYQQALGQGPEFLTYFQNEAQLDKSGLPSDRFFAERPEGSVSTLKIQRTQQEDSAVYLCASSLVGNNYGYTFGSGTRLTVV.

Here the CDR3 DNA reads TGTGCCAGCAGTCTCTTACTAAGGGGAGGCACTGAAGCTTTCTTT. The encoded protein is CASSLLLRGGTEAFF. The chain carries TRBV6-5 and TRBJ1-1; possible D gene TRBD1, 5 bases. Germline lookup yields CDR1 MNHEY and CDR2 SVGAGI. V lost 5 bases and J 4 bases, leaving 17 bases between the germline ends. The CDR3 length is 15 residues.

In regard to this clone: Other nucleotide sequences from this sample produce the same CDR3. The J gene is TRBJ1-2, the V gene TRBV4-2; TRBD1 matches at 10 bases. V shed 4 bases, J shed 6 bases, and the junction held 2 bases outside the gene matches. Germline loops: CDR1 LGHNA, CDR2 YNFKEQ. The CDR3 loop spans 13 amino acids. The CDR3 sequence: CASSPGTGDGYTF. The CDR3, as DNA: TGTGCCAGCAGCCCCGGGACAGGGGATGGCTACACCTTC.

The chain joins TRBV7-2 to TRBJ1-2, with a tentative D call TRBD1 (5 bases). The CDR3 has 14 amino acids. The V and J ends lost 1 base and 7 bases respectively, with 13 bases between them. Germline CDR1 is SGHTA and CDR2 is FQGNSA. The CDR3 protein is CASSLVRGRGGYTF. The CDR3 DNA is TGTGCCAGCAGCTTAGTTCGAGGGAGGGGTGGCTACACCTTC.

This chain connects TRBV4-1 to TRBJ2-7, with D maybe TRBD2 (5 bases). The CDR3 contains 15 residues. Trimming shortened V by 8 bases and J by 2 bases, and 19 bases separated the two germline ends. Germline CDR1 reads MGHRA; CDR2 reads YSYEKL. CDR3 region: CASGKSGRDPYEQYF. In nucleotides, the CDR3 is TGCGCCAGCGGCAAGTCCGGCCGGGATCCCTACGAGCAGTACTTC.

V usage is TRBV19 and J usage is TRBJ1-3; D ambiguous. Trimming cost V 5 bases and J 0 bases, with 17 bases left between them. CDR3 length: 17 amino acids. Per the germline V gene, CDR1 is LNHDA and CDR2 is SQIVND (reference sequence). The CDR3: CASSPPGSEVSGNTIYF. DNA of the CDR3: TGTGCCAGTAGTCCCCCCGGTTCGGAGGTCTCTGGAAACACCATATATTTT.

The J gene is TRBJ2-1, the V gene TRBV9; TRBD1 might be the D (6 bases). Germline CDR1 reads SGDLS; CDR2 reads YYNGEE. With 7 bases removed from V and 8 bases from J, the gap between germline ends came to 16 bases. This CDR3 is 13 amino acids long. CDR3 nucleotides: TGTGCCAGCGGCGCGACAGGTCAGGATGAGCAGTTCTTC. Translating it yields CASGATGQDEQFF.

V gene TRBV6-2 or TRBV6-3 combines with J gene TRBJ1-1; D not certain. Germline CDR1 and CDR2: MNHEY and SVGEGT. Trimming removed 2 bases from V and 5 bases from J, with 6 bases in between. The CDR3 contains 12 residues. CDR3 sequence (DNA): TGTGCCAGCAGTTACAAGGAGACTGAAGCTTTCTTT. Amino acid sequence: CASSYKETEAFF.

The chain is built from TRBV7-9 and TRBJ1-1, with 9 bases aligning to TRBD1. J was trimmed by 1 base and V by 5 bases; bases with no gene match: 5. Germline assignment: CDR1 SEHNR and CDR2 FQNEAQ (reference sequence). The CDR3 length is 15 residues. The CDR3 is CASSPRQGENTEAFF. DNA for the CDR3: TGTGCCAGCAGCCCTAGACAGGGGGAGAACACTGAAGCTTTCTTT.

This chain joins TRBV9 and TRBJ1-2; the D gene is possibly TRBD1 (5 bases). CDR1 is SGDLS, CDR2 YYNGEE, per germline. Trimming shortened V by 5 bases and J by 4 bases, and 18 bases separated the two germline ends. The CDR3 sequence is 15 residues long. The DNA for the CDR3 is TGTGCCAGCAGGACGAACGGTGGGGCAGGCTATGGCTACACCTTC. Residues: CASRTNGGAGYGYTF.

The chain has TRBV7-2 and TRBJ2-4; tentative D call: TRBD1 (6 bases). The V and J ends lost 4 bases and 2 bases respectively, with 12 bases between them. The CDR3 runs to 15 residues. CDR1 is SGHTA and CDR2 is FQGNSA in the germline V gene. The CDR3 sequence: CASSSPGEPKNIQYF. The DNA for the CDR3 is TGTGCCAGCAGCTCTCCAGGGGAGCCCAAAAACATTCAGTACTTC.

This clone was detected only a few times. The chain recombines TRBV12-3 or TRBV12-4 with TRBJ2-7; no definite D call. The V end was cut by 1 base, the J end by 3 bases, with 4 bases between. This CDR3 spans 12 amino acids. Here the CDR3 DNA reads TGTGCCAGCAGTTTAGGGCTCTACGAGCAGTACTTC. Translated, it gives CASSLGLYEQYF.

J is TRBJ1-4 and V is TRBV19, with TRBD1 matching over 7 bases. V trimming: 2 bases; J trimming: 4 bases; junction bases outside the gene matches: 4. Germline CDR1 is LNHDA and CDR2 is SQIVND (reference sequence). The CDR3 is 15 amino acids. CDR3 residues: CASSIQGQFNEKLFF. CDR3 nucleotide sequence: TGTGCCAGTAGTATACAGGGACAGTTTAATGAAAAACTGTTTTTT.

CDR3 amino acids: CASKRENSYEQYF. For the CDR3, the DNA is TGTGCCAGCAAGCGGGAGAACTCCTACGAGCAGTACTTC. The chain recombines TRBV5-4 with TRBJ2-7; 8 bases align to TRBD2. Per germline, CDR1 SGHNT and CDR2 YYREEE (reference sequence). V shed 6 bases and J 0 bases; nucleotides not matched to a gene: 2. This CDR3 spans 13 amino acids.